The 20 T cell receptor beta chains given below trace back to one sample, sequenced in a study of T cell repertoires in cytomegalovirus infection. TCRdb fed the reads into MiXCR, producing one record per CDR3 protein. The data contain 750,000 to 900,000 distinct CDR3 sequences, just under 30% of them singletons. No antigens are known for them. The input for sequencing was cultured CD8+ T cells from PBMCs, taken from culture after CMV antigen stimulation. All receptors come from a human donor in good health (CMV status not recorded). Some clones in this sample may be carry-over from other donors' samples.

The chain links TRBV4-3 to TRBJ1-4; TRBD1 agrees at 11 bases. The CDR3 has 15 residues. Germline CDR1 reads LGHNA; CDR2 reads YSLEER. V shed 4 bases, J shed 6 bases, and the junction held 4 bases outside the gene matches. The CDR3 here is CASSPLGQGDEKLFF. The DNA of the CDR3 is TGCGCCAGCAGCCCTTTGGGACAGGGGGATGAAAAACTGTTTTTT.

The genes are TRBV7-6 and TRBJ1-1; TRBD1 aligns across 8 bases. V dropped 1 base and J dropped 0; count of bases not matched to a gene: 1. This CDR3 is built from 15 residues. Germline lookup yields CDR1 SGHVS and CDR2 FNYEAQ. The CDR3 coding sequence is TGTGCCAGCAGCTTAGGGGACAGGATGAACACTGAAGCTTTCTTT. This sequence encodes CASSLGDRMNTEAFF.

This chain connects TRBV6-1 to TRBJ2-1; D may be TRBD2 (6 bases). Germline V lookup: CDR1 MNHNS, CDR2 SASEGT. V lost 5 bases and J 6 bases, leaving 20 bases between the germline ends. This CDR3 comprises 16 residues. The CDR3 sequence: CASSQGAGPLSNEQFF. The CDR3 nucleotides are TGTGCCAGCAGTCAAGGGGCGGGGCCCCTCTCCAATGAGCAGTTCTTC.

This sequence joins TRBV19 and TRBJ2-7, with TRBD1 matching 8 bases. Germline CDR1 and CDR2: LNHDA and SQIVND (reference sequence). The CDR3 runs to 15 residues. The J segment lost 1 base and the V segment lost 2 bases, leaving 4 bases of the junction unmatched. CDR3 sequence reads: CASSILQGASYEQYF. The DNA of the CDR3 is TGTGCCAGTAGTATACTCCAGGGGGCATCCTACGAGCAGTACTTC.

On this clonotype: Germline and junction disagree at one end, which may indicate a read error. The rearrangement uses TRBV6-5 and TRBJ2-1, with TRBD2 matching over 10 bases. Germline CDR1 and CDR2: MNHEY and SVGAGI. The CDR3 runs 15 residues. This chain's CDR3 is CTSSASGGPGREQFF. The CDR3 region has the DNA TGTACCAGCAGTGCTAGCGGGGGCCCGGGGAGAGAGCAGTTCTTC.

The V gene is TRBV5-5, the J gene TRBJ1-1; D gene ambiguous. The CDR3 has 15 residues. The ends were cut back, 0 bases at V and 3 bases at J, with 12 bases in the middle. CDR1 is SGHKS, CDR2 YYEKEE, per germline (reference sequence). The CDR3 loop is CASSLVVNGHTEAFF. The CDR3, as DNA: TGTGCCAGCAGCTTGGTCGTCAACGGGCACACTGAAGCTTTCTTT. Variable domain in full (rest from reference TRBV5-5 and TRBJ1-1): DAGVTQSPTHLIKTRGQQVTLRCSPISGHKSVSWYQQVLGQGPQFIFQYYEKEERGRGNFPDRFSARQFPNYSSELNVNALLLGDSALYLCASSLVVNGHTEAFFGQGTRLTVV.

This clonotype was observed a few times. V and J are TRBV7-6 and TRBJ1-1; D is ambiguous. Trimming cost V 5 bases and J 5 bases, with 15 bases left between them. Germline V gives CDR1 SGHVS, CDR2 FNYEAQ. This CDR3 region has 14 residues. CDR3 bases: TGTGCCAGCAGCCCTTCGGGGAGGTCTACTGAAGCTTTCTTT. This codes for CASSPSGRSTEAFF.

The chain has TRBV5-1 and TRBJ1-2, with D maybe TRBD1 (5 bases). Germline V gene data show CDR1 as SGHRS and CDR2 as YFSETQ. The CDR3 runs to 16 residues. The V gene lost 0 bases and the J gene lost 2 bases, with 14 bases spanning the gap. The CDR3 DNA sequence: TGCGCCAGCAGCTTGGACCCGGGACCACTAAACTATGGCTACACCTTC. It specifies CASSLDPGPLNYGYTF.

This clonotype has more than one count but fewer than ten. This chain links TRBV27 with TRBJ1-2; unclear D gene. CDR1 is MNHEY, CDR2 SMNVEV, per germline (reference sequence). V was cut by 3 bases and J by 2 bases, with 7 bases left in between. The CDR3 length is 13 residues. DNA of the CDR3: TGTGCCAGCAGTTTTGCCCAGAACTATGGCTACACCTTC. This encodes CASSFAQNYGYTF.

This clonotype has just a few counts. The V call is TRBV11-2, the J call TRBJ2-2; 11 bases are shared with TRBD2. Per germline, CDR1 SGHAT and CDR2 FQNNGV. V was pared by 6 bases and J by 0 bases, with 9 bases of the junction left unmatched. The CDR3 has 18 amino acids. The CDR3 is CASRYRLAGTPNTGELFF. The CDR3 DNA is TGTGCCAGCAGATACCGACTAGCGGGGACTCCGAACACCGGGGAGCTGTTTTTT.

The V call is TRBV5-6, the J call TRBJ1-6; no clear D gene. Germline CDR1 and CDR2: SGHDT and YYEEEE. V was clipped by 5 bases and J by 7 bases, with 10 bases between them. This CDR3 has 13 residues. CDR3 in amino acids: CASRSTGNSPLHF. The CDR3 nucleotides read TGTGCCAGCAGATCGACCGGGAATTCACCCCTCCACTTT. The variable domain in full, with the rest retrieved from reference TRBV5-6 and TRBJ1-6, is DAGVTQSPTHLIKTRGQQVTLRCSPKSGHDTVSWYQQALGQGPQFIFQYYEEEERQRGNFPDRFSGHQFPNYSSELNVNALLLGDSALYLCASRSTGNSPLHFGNGTRLTVT.

This chain's CDR3 is CASRATVREGVSPLHF. DNA for the CDR3: TGTGCCAGCAGGGCTACAGTGAGGGAAGGTGTGTCACCCCTCCACTTT. V is TRBV6-1 and J is TRBJ1-6; unclear D gene. Between the trimmed V and J ends, which lost 6 bases and 10 bases, there was a span of 22 bases. Germline V lookup: CDR1 MNHNS, CDR2 SASEGT. The CDR3 totals 16 residues.

This chain links TRBV5-4 with TRBJ1-1, with 10 bases aligning to TRBD1. After removal of 4 bases from V and 4 bases from J, the junction contained 7 bases not matched to a gene. CDR3 size: 15 residues. Germline V gene data show CDR1 as SGHNT and CDR2 as YYREEE (reference sequence). CDR3 nucleotides: TGTGCCAGCAGCCGGGGGGACAGGGGAGGCACTGAAGCTTTCTTT. Amino acid sequence: CASSRGDRGGTEAFF.

This sequence joins TRBV4-3 and TRBJ2-5; possibly TRBD2 for D (6 bases). The CDR3 sequence is 15 residues long. CDR1 and CDR2 from the germline V gene are LGHNA and YSLEER. V was trimmed by 1 base and J by 0 bases, leaving 9 bases between them. CDR3 sequence: CASSQVGGNQETQYF. The CDR3, as DNA: TGCGCCAGCAGCCAAGTAGGAGGGAACCAAGAGACCCAGTACTTC.

This clonotype turned up a few times. The chain uses TRBV12-3 or TRBV12-4 and TRBJ1-2; perhaps TRBD1 as D (6 bases). The CDR3 runs to 12 residues. V was trimmed by 6 bases and J by 6 bases, leaving 11 bases between them. The DNA for the CDR3 is TGTGCCAGCAGCCGTTACAGGGATGGCTACACCTTC. Amino acids: CASSRYRDGYTF.

The chain uses TRBV19 and TRBJ1-5; no definite D call. The V gene lost 4 bases and the J gene lost 7 bases, with 8 bases spanning the gap. This CDR3 contains 12 residues. Germline V CDR1 and CDR2: LNHDA, SQIVND (reference sequence). CDR3 protein: CASSTPSQPQHF. CDR3 DNA sequence: TGTGCCAGTAGTACCCCGTCGCAGCCCCAGCATTTT.

V is TRBV2 and J is TRBJ2-3, with unresolved D. The CDR3 covers 14 residues. The V gene lost 6 bases and the J gene lost 0 bases, with 10 bases spanning the gap. The V gene's germline CDR1 is SNHLY and CDR2 FYNNEI. The CDR3 DNA sequence: TGTGCCAGCAGCGACGCTATTAGCACAGATACGCAGTATTTT. It codes for CASSDAISTDTQYF.

At least ten counts were recorded for this clonotype. The chain has TRBV7-8 and TRBJ2-2; TRBD1 agrees at 9 bases. This CDR3 comprises 15 residues. Germline values: CDR1 SGHVS, CDR2 FQNEAQ. V lost 5 bases to trimming and J lost 3 bases; unmatched junction nucleotides: 4. The CDR3 sequence: CASSTRDRDTGELFF. The DNA of the CDR3 is TGTGCCAGCAGCACCCGGGACAGGGACACCGGGGAGCTGTTTTTT.

V is TRBV27 and J is TRBJ1-1, with 10 nucleotides matching TRBD1. The V gene's germline CDR1 is MNHEY and CDR2 SMNVEV (reference sequence). This CDR3 spans 14 amino acids. Trimming took 5 bases from V and 6 from J; bases not matched to a gene: 6. Here the CDR3 DNA reads TGTGCCAGCAGTACGGGACAGGGGATGGCTGAAGCTTTCTTT. It encodes CASSTGQGMAEAFF.

In its sample, this clonotype was seen a few times. Just one base apart from a much larger clone, this may be a read error. V usage is TRBV12-3 or TRBV12-4 and J usage is TRBJ1-2, with D unclear. Trimming stripped 2 bases from V and 0 bases from J, with 4 bases between. The CDR3 is 13 amino acids. CDR3 sequence reads: CASSLYPNYGYTF. The CDR3 nucleotides are TGTGCCAGCAGTTTATACCCTAACTATGGCTACACCTTC.